A selection of T cell receptor beta chains follows, all from one sample in a study of CD8 T cells in ankylosing spondylitis. MiXCR, applied by TCRdb to the 5' RACE reads, yields one record per CDR3 protein. The sample gives about 100,000 distinct CDR3 sequences, 24% of which show up once; 9% to 15% is in the top ten. Sequencing used synovial fluid, either unsorted or a sorted T cell fraction (not recorded which). These receptors were taken from a male donor with ankylosing spondylitis. The CDR3 runs from the conserved cysteine through the conserved F or W. Each record gives: V gene, J gene, clone size, D gene, CDR3 length, CDR3 protein, CDR3 DNA. A D gene is named only where the DNA matches it firmly. The listing skips clone size in some rows; elsewhere it reads once, few, many or a size class.

TRBV30	TRBJ1-2	few	.	11	CAWGRGYGYTF	TGTGCCTGGGGCCGGGGCTATGGCTACACCTTC
TRBV11-2	TRBJ1-1	.	.	16	CASSLLITTENTEAFF	TGTGCCAGCAGCTTATTGATAACGACAGAGAACACTGAAGCTTTCTTT
TRBV7-9	TRBJ2-7	many	.	11	CASSSHYEQYF	TGTGCCAGCAGCTCTCACTACGAGCAGTACTTC
TRBV10-3	TRBJ1-2	.	TRBD1	12	CAISTGGVGYTF	TGTGCCATCAGCACAGGGGGGGTTGGCTACACCTTC
TRBV4-1	TRBJ2-1	.	TRBD2	17	CASSQLAGGSSLNEQFF	TGCGCCAGCAGCCAACTAGCGGGAGGGTCCTCCCTCAATGAGCAGTTCTTC
TRBV20-1	TRBJ2-1	medium-sized	TRBD2	15	CSARDSAGVGNEQFF	TGCAGTGCTAGAGATTCCGCGGGAGTCGGCAATGAGCAGTTCTTC
TRBV11-2	TRBJ1-5	many	TRBD1	14	CASSLGQGVQPQHF	TGTGCCAGCAGCTTAGGTCAGGGGGTTCAGCCCCAGCATTTT
TRBV28	TRBJ1-5	.	TRBD1	16	CASSPPKGQGSQPQHF	TGTGCCAGCAGTCCACCCAAGGGACAGGGGAGTCAGCCCCAGCATTTT
TRBV2	TRBJ2-1	few	.	16	CASTAGTSRPPGEQFF	TGTGCCAGCACGGCTGGGACATCCCGACCCCCGGGTGAGCAGTTCTTC
TRBV5-1	TRBJ1-1	.	.	13	CASSLGARTEAFF	TGCGCCAGCAGCTTGGGTGCGCGGACTGAAGCTTTCTTT
TRBV20-1	TRBJ2-4	few	.	15	CSAREGGKDKNIQYF	TGCAGTGCTAGAGAGGGGGGAAAGGACAAAAACATTCAGTACTTC
TRBV15	TRBJ2-2	few	TRBD2	20	CATSRNLGLAGGANTGELFF	TGTGCCACCAGCAGAAACCTGGGACTAGCGGGAGGGGCGAACACCGGGGAGCTGTTTTTT
TRBV7-2	TRBJ1-1	many	.	14	CASSLSPLNTEAFF	TGTGCCAGCAGCTTAAGTCCCCTGAACACTGAAGCTTTCTTT
TRBV7-9	TRBJ2-1	few	.	16	CASSSWTVVSYNEQFF	TGTGCCAGCAGCTCTTGGACAGTTGTGTCCTACAATGAGCAGTTCTTC
TRBV4-2	TRBJ2-1	.	.	17	CASSQDRGGGSYNEQFF	TGTGCCAGCAGCCAAGATAGGGGCGGCGGCTCCTACAATGAGCAGTTCTTC
TRBV4-1	TRBJ2-3	few	TRBD2	16	CASSPRTSGVGDTQYF	TGCGCCAGCAGCCCGCGGACTAGCGGGGTGGGAGATACGCAGTATTTT
TRBV2	TRBJ2-1	few	TRBD2	15	CASRRTAGGGNEQFF	TGTGCCAGCAGGAGGACAGCGGGAGGTGGCAATGAGCAGTTCTTC
TRBV5-4	TRBJ2-5	.	.	14	CASSPISGGETQYF	TGTGCCAGCAGCCCCATCTCAGGGGGGGAGACCCAGTACTTC